These 21 T cell receptor beta chains were sequenced from one sample in a study of Ad26.COV2.S vaccination and SARS-CoV-2 variants. Method: immunoSEQ multiplex PCR; TCRdb's copy keeps in-frame clones and lacks some. Here the sample spans about 400,000 clones, about 91% being singletons. The treatment denotes: some 20 received Ad26.COV2.S at low or high dose, single or two shots; roughly five received placebo; per-sample allocation not given. At day 63 after the first vaccine or placebo injection, samples were drawn. This specimen consisted of peripheral blood, obtained in a trial of Ad26.COV2.S vaccine versus placebo. Every receptor here comes from a person between 18 and 59 years old who received the Ad26.COV2.S COVID-19 vaccine or a placebo.

A remark on this clone: Other DNA sequences from this sample encode an identical CDR3 as well. V usage is TRBV3-1 (or the pseudogene TRBV3-2) and J usage is TRBJ2-7; 16 bases line up with TRBD2. Germline assignment: CDR1 LGHDT and CDR2 YNNKEL (reference sequence). The CDR3 has 15 residues. With V trimmed by 3 bases and J by 7 bases, 3 bases remained unmatched. Written as DNA, the CDR3 is TGTGCCAGCAGCCAGGGACTAGCGGGAGGGGGAGAGCAGTACTTC. It encodes CASSQGLAGGGEQYF.

This clone came up a few times. CDR3 sequence: CASSLVGGELFF. The CDR3 DNA is TGTGCCAGCAGTTTGGTTGGCGGGGAGCTGTTTTTT. The chain couples TRBV12-3 or TRBV12-4 to TRBJ2-2; no reliable D call. V lost 3 bases to trimming and J lost 7 bases, with 6 bases between them. The CDR3 spans 12 residues.

This chain connects TRBV3-1 (or the pseudogene TRBV3-2) to TRBJ2-6; weak D call: TRBD1 (6 bases). Trimming shortened V by 4 bases and J by 0 bases, and 10 bases separated the two germline ends. CDR3 length equals 16 residues. CDR1 is LGHDT and CDR2 is YNNKEL in the germline V gene (reference sequence). CDR3 amino acids: CASSLQGPSGANVLTF. CDR3 nucleotides: TGTGCCAGCAGCCTACAGGGTCCCTCTGGGGCCAACGTCCTGACTTTC.

The V gene is TRBV6-1, the J gene TRBJ2-7, with D perhaps matching TRBD2 (6 bases). Trimming pared 3 bases from V and 1 base from J, leaving 16 bases between. The length of the CDR3 is 16 residues. CDR1 is MNHNS, CDR2 SASEGT, per germline. CDR3 in DNA: TGTGCCAGCAGTGATTCTCAGGGACTCGCATCCTACGAGCAGTACTTC. Its translation is CASSDSQGLASYEQYF.

V and J are TRBV19 and TRBJ1-2; TRBD1 agrees at 7 bases. The germline V gene encodes CDR1 LNHDA and CDR2 SQIVND (reference sequence). The CDR3 is made up of 12 amino acids. V gave up 10 bases and J gave up 4 bases; unmatched junction bases: 6. CDR3 coding DNA: TGTGCCATTTGGACAGGCCCCTATGGCTACACCTTC. It translates to CAIWTGPYGYTF.

As to this clone: The sample has other DNA sequences that encode this CDR3 too. This chain uses TRBV7-2 with TRBJ2-7; TRBD2 aligns across 13 bases. The CDR3 totals 14 residues. With V trimmed by 6 bases and J by 3 bases, 2 bases remained unmatched. The germline gives CDR1 SGHTA, CDR2 FQGNSA. The CDR3 protein is CASSWTSGSYEQYF. For the CDR3, the DNA is TGTGCCAGCAGTTGGACTAGCGGGAGCTACGAGCAGTACTTC.

The chain links TRBV28 to TRBJ2-1; 10 bases agree with TRBD2. The CDR3 is made up of 16 amino acids. Unmatched junction bases numbered 15, after V lost 6 bases and J lost 10 bases. Germline values: CDR1 MDHEN, CDR2 SYDVKM. DNA of the CDR3: TGTGCCAGCAGCTCCATCCTAGCGGGAGAGGATAAGGAGCAGTTCTTC. Protein product: CASSSILAGEDKEQFF.

About this clone: A junction boundary mismatches the germline segment, possibly from a read error. The chain has TRBV4-1 and TRBJ2-5; 10 nucleotides match TRBD2. CDR1 and CDR2 (germline): MGHRA, YSYEKL. This CDR3 spans 15 amino acids. The CDR3 sequence: CASSQLAGDQGTQYF. DNA of the CDR3: TGCGCCAGCAGCCAACTAGCGGGAGATCAAGGGACCCAGTACTTC.

The chain employs TRBV5-4 and TRBJ1-5; D perhaps matches TRBD1 (5 bases). Trimming took 4 bases from V and 3 from J, leaving 14 bases between them. CDR3 length: 15 amino acids. Looked up from germline, CDR1 is SGHNT and CDR2 is YYREEE (reference sequence). CDR3 amino acids: CASSPGGRDNQPQHF. The CDR3 region has the DNA TGTGCCAGCAGCCCGGGGGGGAGGGACAATCAGCCCCAGCATTTT.

The chain combines TRBV19 with TRBJ2-7; TRBD2 agrees at 8 bases. The germline gives CDR1 LNHDA, CDR2 SQIVND (reference sequence). CDR3 length: 15 residues. V trimming: 5 bases; J trimming: 3 bases; junction bases outside the gene matches: 9. CDR3 sequence: CASSATSDSSYEQYF. The CDR3 bases are TGTGCCAGTAGTGCGACTAGCGACTCGAGCTACGAGCAGTACTTC.

The V and J genes are TRBV28 and TRBJ2-5, with 9 bases aligning to TRBD2. V gave up 5 bases and J gave up 4 bases; unmatched junction bases: 5. This CDR3 is 14 amino acids long. Germline V CDR1 and CDR2: MDHEN, SYDVKM. The CDR3, as DNA: TGTGCCAGCAGTGCCTATAGCGGGAGAGAGACCCAGTACTTC. Its translation is CASSAYSGRETQYF.

The rearrangement joins TRBV6-5 to TRBJ1-5, with D perhaps TRBD1 (6 bases). The ends were cut back, 7 bases at V and 4 bases at J, with 11 bases in the middle. The germline V gene encodes CDR1 MNHEY and CDR2 SVGAGI. This CDR3 has 13 residues. The CDR3 protein is CASIRDTNQPQHF. For the CDR3, the DNA is TGTGCCAGCATCCGGGACACTAATCAGCCCCAGCATTTT.

The chain has TRBV6-2 or TRBV6-3 and TRBJ2-3, with 10 bases identical to TRBD1. Germline loops: CDR1 MNHEY, CDR2 SVGEGT. V gave up 0 bases and J gave up 4 bases; unmatched junction bases: 4. This CDR3 spans 16 amino acids. The CDR3 loop reads CASSYSSGQGADTQYF. In DNA, the CDR3 is TGTGCCAGCAGTTACTCGAGCGGACAGGGGGCAGATACGCAGTATTTT.

The chain employs TRBV2 and TRBJ1-3; D ambiguous. Germline V gene sequence: CDR1 SNHLY, CDR2 FYNNEI. The CDR3 runs to 14 residues. V lost 6 bases and J lost 0, with 9 bases in between. In DNA, the CDR3 is TGTGCCAGCAGGACCGACCTCTCTGGAAACACCATATATTTT. Residues: CASRTDLSGNTIYF.

This clone was seen just once. The gene calls are TRBV7-2 and TRBJ1-6; no reliable D call. The germline CDR1 and CDR2 sequences are SGHTA and FQGNSA. V lost 5 bases and J 7 bases, leaving 15 bases between the germline ends. The CDR3 spans 15 residues. Written as DNA, the CDR3 is TGTGCCAGCAGCATGTGGGCAGTCCTAAATTCACCCCTCCACTTT. It encodes CASSMWAVLNSPLHF.

V usage is TRBV5-4 and J usage is TRBJ1-1, with D perhaps TRBD1 (5 bases). V gave up 4 bases and J gave up 7 bases, with 20 bases separating them. The V gene's germline CDR1 is SGHNT and CDR2 YYREEE (reference sequence). This CDR3 region has 15 residues. CDR3 loop: CASSREGAGDLEAFF. The CDR3 DNA reads as TGTGCCAGCAGCCGGGAAGGAGCGGGGGACCTTGAAGCTTTCTTT.

In nucleotides, the CDR3 is TGCGCCAGCAGCGGGAGGGCCTACAATGAGCAGTTCTTC. Translation gives CASSGRAYNEQFF. This sequence joins TRBV5-1 and TRBJ2-1; 7 nucleotides align to TRBD2. The CDR3 is 13 amino acids. V lost 4 bases to trimming and J lost 2 bases; unmatched junction nucleotides: 0. CDR1 and CDR2 from the germline V gene are SGHRS and YFSETQ.

The chain recombines TRBV27 with TRBJ1-5, with D uncertain. V dropped 3 bases and J dropped 5 bases, with 17 bases sitting between them. Per the germline V gene, CDR1 is MNHEY and CDR2 is SMNVEV (reference sequence). The CDR3 runs to 16 residues. CDR3 in DNA: TGTGCCAGCAGTTTCTCGGCGGCTGCCCCGCATCAGCCCCAGCATTTT. It specifies CASSFSAAAPHQPQHF.

The V call is TRBV19, the J call TRBJ2-6; D gene uncertain. This CDR3 spans 13 amino acids. The V and J ends lost 5 bases and 2 bases respectively, with 4 bases between them. CDR1 is LNHDA, CDR2 SQIVND, per germline (reference sequence). The CDR3 sequence is CASSVPGANVLTF. The CDR3 coding sequence is TGTGCCAGTAGTGTCCCTGGGGCCAACGTCCTGACTTTC.

The CDR3 reads CASSIPGAYTGELFF. DNA for the CDR3: TGTGCCAGTAGCATCCCAGGGGCGTACACCGGGGAGCTGTTTTTT. V usage is TRBV19 and J usage is TRBJ2-2, with D perhaps TRBD1 (6 bases). Germline CDR1 LNHDA, CDR2 SQIVND (reference sequence). The CDR3 is 15 amino acids. V lost 6 bases to trimming and J lost 3 bases, with 14 bases between them.

The chain employs TRBV28 and TRBJ2-1, with 10 positions matching TRBD1. V was pared by 1 base and J by 9 bases, with 12 bases of the junction left unmatched. Germline assignment: CDR1 MDHEN and CDR2 SYDVKM. CDR3 size: 17 residues. The CDR3 loop is CASSLYRRMTGGSEQFF. CDR3 nucleotide sequence: TGTGCCAGCAGTTTATACCGACGGATGACAGGGGGCAGTGAGCAGTTCTTC.